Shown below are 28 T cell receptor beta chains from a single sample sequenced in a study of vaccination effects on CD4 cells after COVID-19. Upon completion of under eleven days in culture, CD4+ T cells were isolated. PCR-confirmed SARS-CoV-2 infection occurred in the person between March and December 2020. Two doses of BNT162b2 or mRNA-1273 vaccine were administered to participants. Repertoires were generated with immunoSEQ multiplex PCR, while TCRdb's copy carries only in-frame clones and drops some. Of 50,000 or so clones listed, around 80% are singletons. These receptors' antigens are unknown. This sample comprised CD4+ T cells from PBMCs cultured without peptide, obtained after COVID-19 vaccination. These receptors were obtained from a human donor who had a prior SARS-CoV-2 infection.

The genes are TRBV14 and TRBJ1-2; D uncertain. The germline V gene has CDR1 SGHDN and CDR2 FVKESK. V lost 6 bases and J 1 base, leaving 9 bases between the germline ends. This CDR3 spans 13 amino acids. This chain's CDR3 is CASSPGFNYGYTF. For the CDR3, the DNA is TGTGCCAGCAGTCCGGGATTTAACTATGGCTACACCTTC. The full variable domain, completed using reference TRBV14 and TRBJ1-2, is EAGVTQFPSHSVIEKGQTVTLRCDPISGHDNLYWYRRVMGKEIKFLLHFVKESKQDESGMPNNRFLAERTGGTYSTLKVQPAELEDSGVYFCASSPGFNYGYTFGSGTRLTVV.

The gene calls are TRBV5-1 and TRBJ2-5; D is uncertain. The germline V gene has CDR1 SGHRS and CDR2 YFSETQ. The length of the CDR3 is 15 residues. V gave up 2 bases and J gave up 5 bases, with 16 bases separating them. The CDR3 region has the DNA TGCGCCAGCAGCTTCAACTCGGGCTTGGTCGAGACCCAGTACTTC. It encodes CASSFNSGLVETQYF.

As DNA, the CDR3 is TGCAGTGCTACCCTGGCCTACGAGCAGTACTTC. It specifies CSATLAYEQYF. This chain uses TRBV20-1 with TRBJ2-7; no clear D gene. V lost 4 bases and J 2 bases, leaving 6 bases between the germline ends. Germline loops: CDR1 DFQATT, CDR2 SNEGSKA (reference sequence). The length of the CDR3 is 11 residues.

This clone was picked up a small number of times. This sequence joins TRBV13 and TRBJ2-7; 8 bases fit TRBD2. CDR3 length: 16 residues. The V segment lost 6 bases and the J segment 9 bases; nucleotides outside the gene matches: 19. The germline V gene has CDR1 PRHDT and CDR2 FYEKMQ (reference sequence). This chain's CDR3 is CASRASSGSMNRVQYF. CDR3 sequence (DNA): TGTGCCAGCAGAGCCTCCAGCGGGAGTATGAATAGGGTGCAGTACTTC.

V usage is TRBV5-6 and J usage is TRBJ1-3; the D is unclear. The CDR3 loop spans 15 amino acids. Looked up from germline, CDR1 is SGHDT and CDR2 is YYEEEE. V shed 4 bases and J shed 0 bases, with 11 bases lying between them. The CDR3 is CASSTRFFSGNTIYF. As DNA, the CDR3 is TGTGCCAGCAGCACCAGATTTTTCTCTGGAAACACCATATATTTT.

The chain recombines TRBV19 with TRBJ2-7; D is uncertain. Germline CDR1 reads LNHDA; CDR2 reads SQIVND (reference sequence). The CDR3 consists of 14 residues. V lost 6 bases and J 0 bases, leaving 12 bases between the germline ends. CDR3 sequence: CASRRELSSYEQYF. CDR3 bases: TGTGCCAGTAGGCGAGAGTTGAGCTCCTACGAGCAGTACTTC. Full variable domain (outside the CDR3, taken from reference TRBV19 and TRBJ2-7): DGGITQSPKYLFRKEGQNVTLSCEQNLNHDAMYWYRQDPGQGLRLIYYSQIVNDFQKGDIAEGYSVSREKKESFPLTVTSAQKNPTAFYLCASRRELSSYEQYFGPGTRLTVT.

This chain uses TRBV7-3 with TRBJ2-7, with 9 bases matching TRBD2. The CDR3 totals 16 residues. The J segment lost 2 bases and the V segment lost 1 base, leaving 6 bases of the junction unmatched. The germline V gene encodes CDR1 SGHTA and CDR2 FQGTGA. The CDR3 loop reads CASSLRGLAQPYEQYF. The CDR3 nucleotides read TGTGCCAGCAGCTTAAGGGGACTAGCCCAACCCTACGAGCAGTACTTC.

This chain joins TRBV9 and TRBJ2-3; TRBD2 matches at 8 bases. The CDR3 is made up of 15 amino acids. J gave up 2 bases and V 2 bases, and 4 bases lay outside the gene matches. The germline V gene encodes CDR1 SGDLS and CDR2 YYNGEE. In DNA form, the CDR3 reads TGTGCCAGCAGCGTCGGGGGGGCCTTCACAGATACGCAGTATTTT. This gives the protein CASSVGGAFTDTQYF.

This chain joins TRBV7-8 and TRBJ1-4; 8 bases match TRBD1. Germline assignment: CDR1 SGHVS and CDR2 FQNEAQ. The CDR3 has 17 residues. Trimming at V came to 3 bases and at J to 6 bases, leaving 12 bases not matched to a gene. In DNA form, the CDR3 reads TGTGCCAGCAGCTTCGGTGGCTTTGGGACAGGTGATGAAAAACTGTTTTTT. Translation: CASSFGGFGTGDEKLFF.

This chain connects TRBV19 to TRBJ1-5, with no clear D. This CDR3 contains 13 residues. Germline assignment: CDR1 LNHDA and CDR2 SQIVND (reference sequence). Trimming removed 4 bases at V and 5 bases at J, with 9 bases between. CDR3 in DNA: TGTGCCAGTAGTAAAGGGCGAGATCAGCCCCAGCATTTT. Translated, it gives CASSKGRDQPQHF.

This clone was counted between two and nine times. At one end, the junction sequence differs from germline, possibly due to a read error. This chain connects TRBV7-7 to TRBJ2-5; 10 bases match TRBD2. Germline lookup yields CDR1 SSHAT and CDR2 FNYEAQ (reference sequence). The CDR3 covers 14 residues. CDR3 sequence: CASSSGTSEETQYF. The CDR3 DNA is TGTGCTAGCAGCTCCGGGACTAGCGAGGAGACCCAGTACTTC.

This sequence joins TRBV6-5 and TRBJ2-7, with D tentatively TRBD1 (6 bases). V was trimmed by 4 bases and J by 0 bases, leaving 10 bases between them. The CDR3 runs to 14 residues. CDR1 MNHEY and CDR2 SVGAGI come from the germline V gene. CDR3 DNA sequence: TGTGCCAGCAGTTCCCCAGGGGCCTCCTACGAGCAGTACTTC. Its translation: CASSSPGASYEQYF.

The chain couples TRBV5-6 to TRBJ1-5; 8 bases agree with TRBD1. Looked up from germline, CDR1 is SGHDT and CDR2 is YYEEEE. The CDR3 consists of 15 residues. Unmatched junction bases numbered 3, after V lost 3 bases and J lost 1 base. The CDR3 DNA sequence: TGTGCCAGCAGCTCGTGGGACAGGAGCAATCAGCCCCAGCATTTT. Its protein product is CASSSWDRSNQPQHF.

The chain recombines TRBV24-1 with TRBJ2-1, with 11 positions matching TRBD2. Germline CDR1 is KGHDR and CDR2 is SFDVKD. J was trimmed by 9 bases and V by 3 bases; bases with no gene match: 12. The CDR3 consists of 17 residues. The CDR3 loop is CATSDNSGRASDGEQFF. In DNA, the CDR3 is TGTGCCACCAGTGATAATAGCGGGAGGGCCTCTGACGGTGAGCAGTTCTTC.

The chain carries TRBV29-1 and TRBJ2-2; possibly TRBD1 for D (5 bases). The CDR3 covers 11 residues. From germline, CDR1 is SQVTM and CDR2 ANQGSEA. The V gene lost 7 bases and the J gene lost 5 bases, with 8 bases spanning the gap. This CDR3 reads CSARGTGELFF. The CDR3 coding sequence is TGCAGCGCAAGGGGTACCGGGGAGCTGTTTTTT.

DNA of the CDR3: TGTGCTAGTGGTTTGGCTAACTATGGCTACACCTTC. Amino acid sequence: CASGLANYGYTF. The rearrangement joins TRBV12-5 to TRBJ1-2; D ambiguous. V lost 1 base and J lost 0, with 0 bases in between. In germline, CDR1 is LGHNT, CDR2 FRNRAP. This CDR3 spans 12 amino acids. The full variable domain, its missing parts supplied by reference TRBV12-5 and TRBJ1-2, is DARVTQTPRHKVTEMGQEVTMRCQPILGHNTVFWYRQTMMQGLELLAYFRNRAPLDDSGMPKDRFSAEMPDATLATLKIQPSEPRDSAVYFCASGLANYGYTFGSGTRLTVV.

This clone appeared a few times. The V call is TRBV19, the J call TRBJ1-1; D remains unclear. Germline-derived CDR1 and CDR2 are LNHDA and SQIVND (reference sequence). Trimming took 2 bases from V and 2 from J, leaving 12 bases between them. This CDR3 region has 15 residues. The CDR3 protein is CASSIRRNENTEAFF. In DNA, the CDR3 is TGTGCCAGTAGTATAAGGCGGAATGAAAACACTGAAGCTTTCTTT.

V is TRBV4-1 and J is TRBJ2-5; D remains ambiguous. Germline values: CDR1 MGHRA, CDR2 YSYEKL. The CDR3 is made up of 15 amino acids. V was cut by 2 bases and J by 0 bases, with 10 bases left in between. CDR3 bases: TGCGCCAGCAGCCAAAGTACGCGGTACCAAGAGACCCAGTACTTC. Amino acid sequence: CASSQSTRYQETQYF.

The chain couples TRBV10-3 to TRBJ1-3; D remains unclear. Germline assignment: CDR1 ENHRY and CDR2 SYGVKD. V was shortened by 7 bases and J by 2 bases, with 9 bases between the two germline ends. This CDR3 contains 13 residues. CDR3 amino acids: CAITPETGNTIYF. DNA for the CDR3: TGTGCCATCACTCCAGAAACTGGAAACACCATATATTTT.

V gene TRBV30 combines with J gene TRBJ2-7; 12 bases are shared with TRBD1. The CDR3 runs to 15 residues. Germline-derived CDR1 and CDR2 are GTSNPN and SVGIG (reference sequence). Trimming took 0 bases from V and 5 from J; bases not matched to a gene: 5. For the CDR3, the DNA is TGTGCCTGGAGTGTACCGGGACAGGGGGCCCACGAGCAGTACTTC. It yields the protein CAWSVPGQGAHEQYF.

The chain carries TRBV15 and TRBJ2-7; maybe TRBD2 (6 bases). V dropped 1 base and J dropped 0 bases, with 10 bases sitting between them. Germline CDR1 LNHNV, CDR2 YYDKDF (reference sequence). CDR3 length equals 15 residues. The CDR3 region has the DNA TGTGCCACCAGCAGAGCCTGGGGGGACTCCTACGAGCAGTACTTC. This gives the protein CATSRAWGDSYEQYF. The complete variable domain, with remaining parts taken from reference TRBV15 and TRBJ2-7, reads DAMVIQNPRYQVTQFGKPVTLSCSQTLNHNVMYWYQQKSSQAPKLLFHYYDKDFNNEADTPDNFQSRRPNTSFCFLDIRSPGLGDTAMYLCATSRAWGDSYEQYFGPGTRLTVT.

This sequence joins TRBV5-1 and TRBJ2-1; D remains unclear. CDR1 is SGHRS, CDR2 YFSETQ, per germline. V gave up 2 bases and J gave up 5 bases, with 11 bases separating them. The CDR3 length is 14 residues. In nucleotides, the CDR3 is TGCGCCAGCAGCTTTGCCCGGTCCGACAATGAGCAGTTCTTC. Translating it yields CASSFARSDNEQFF.

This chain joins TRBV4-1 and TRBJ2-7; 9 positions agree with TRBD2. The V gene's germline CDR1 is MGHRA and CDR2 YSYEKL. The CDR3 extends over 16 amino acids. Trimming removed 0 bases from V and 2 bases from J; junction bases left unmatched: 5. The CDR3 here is CASSQEVASGAYEQYF. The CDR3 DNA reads TGCGCCAGCAGCCAAGAAGTAGCTAGCGGGGCCTACGAGCAGTACTTC.

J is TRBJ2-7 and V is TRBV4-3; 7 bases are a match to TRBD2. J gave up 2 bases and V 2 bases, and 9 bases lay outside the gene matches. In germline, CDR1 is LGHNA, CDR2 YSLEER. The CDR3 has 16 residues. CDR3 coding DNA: TGCGCCAGCAGCCAATCTCGCCAGCGGGGAGCCTACGAGCAGTACTTC. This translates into CASSQSRQRGAYEQYF.

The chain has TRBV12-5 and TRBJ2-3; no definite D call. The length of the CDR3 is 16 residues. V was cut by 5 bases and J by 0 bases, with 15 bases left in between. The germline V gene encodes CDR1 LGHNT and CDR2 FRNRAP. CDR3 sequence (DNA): TGTGCTAGTGGTCTCCGGACGGCGACTAGCACAGATACGCAGTATTTT. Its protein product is CASGLRTATSTDTQYF.

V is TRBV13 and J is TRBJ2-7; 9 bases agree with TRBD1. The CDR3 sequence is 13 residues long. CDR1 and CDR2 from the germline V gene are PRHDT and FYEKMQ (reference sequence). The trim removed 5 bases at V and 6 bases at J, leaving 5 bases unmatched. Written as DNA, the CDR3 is TGTGCCAGCAGCCCCCGGACAGGGGTCGAGCAGTACTTC. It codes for CASSPRTGVEQYF.

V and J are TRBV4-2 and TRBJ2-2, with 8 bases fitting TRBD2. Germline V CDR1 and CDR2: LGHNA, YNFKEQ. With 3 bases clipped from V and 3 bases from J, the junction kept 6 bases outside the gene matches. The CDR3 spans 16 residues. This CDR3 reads CASSHPLAGYTGELFF. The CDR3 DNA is TGTGCCAGCAGCCACCCGCTAGCGGGTTACACCGGGGAGCTGTTTTTT.

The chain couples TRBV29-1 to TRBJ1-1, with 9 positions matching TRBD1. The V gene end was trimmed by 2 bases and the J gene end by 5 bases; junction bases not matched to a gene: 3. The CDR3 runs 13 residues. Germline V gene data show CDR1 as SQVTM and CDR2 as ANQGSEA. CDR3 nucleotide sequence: TGCAGCGTTGAAAGGGACAGGGAAACTGAAGCTTTCTTT. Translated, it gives CSVERDRETEAFF.